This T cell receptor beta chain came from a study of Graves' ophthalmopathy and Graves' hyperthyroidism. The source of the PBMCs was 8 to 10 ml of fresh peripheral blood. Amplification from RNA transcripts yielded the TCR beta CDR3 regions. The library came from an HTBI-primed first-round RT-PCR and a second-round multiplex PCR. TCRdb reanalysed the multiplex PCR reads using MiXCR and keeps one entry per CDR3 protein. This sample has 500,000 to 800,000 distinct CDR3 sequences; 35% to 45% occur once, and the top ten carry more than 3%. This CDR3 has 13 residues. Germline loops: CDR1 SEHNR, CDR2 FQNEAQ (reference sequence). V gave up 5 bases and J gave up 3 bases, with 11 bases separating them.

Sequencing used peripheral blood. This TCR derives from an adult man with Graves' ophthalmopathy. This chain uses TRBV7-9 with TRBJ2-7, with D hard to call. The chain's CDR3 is CASSTRRDYEQYF. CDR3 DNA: TGTGCCAGCAGCACGAGGCGAGACTACGAGCAGTACTTC.